What follows are 20 T cell receptor beta chains derived from one specimen sequenced in a study of graft-versus-host responses after intestinal transplantation. The assay was immunoSEQ multiplex PCR, and TCRdb's table has in-frame clones only and misses some. The table includes around 71,000 clones, roughly 92% detected once. Sequenced here: bone marrow, sampled 700 to 850 days after intestinal transplantation. The source of these receptors is a human patient who received an intestinal transplant, so some T cells may come from the graft donor.

The genes are TRBV5-1 and TRBJ2-7, with D possibly matching TRBD1 (7 bases). The CDR3 is 16 amino acids. V shed 0 bases and J shed 0 bases, with 13 bases lying between them. Germline assignment: CDR1 SGHRS and CDR2 YFSETQ. The CDR3, as DNA: TGCGCCAGCAGCTTGGCCCAGGGGGGCGGCTCCTACGAGCAGTACTTC. Translated: CASSLAQGGGSYEQYF.

The chain uses TRBV7-2 and TRBJ2-5; perhaps D is TRBD1 or TRBD2 (6 bases each). Germline V gene data show CDR1 as SGHTA and CDR2 as FQGNSA. CDR3 length: 16 amino acids. V was pared by 2 bases and J by 6 bases, with 19 bases between. The CDR3 here is CASSLTTGWGAKTQYF. As DNA, the CDR3 is TGTGCCAGCAGCTTAACTACGGGATGGGGGGCAAAGACCCAGTACTTC.

The chain links TRBV9 to TRBJ2-3; no reliable D call. This CDR3 has 14 amino acids. V dropped 0 bases and J dropped 2 bases, with 7 bases sitting between them. Germline V lookup: CDR1 SGDLS, CDR2 YYNGEE. The CDR3 DNA sequence: TGTGCCAGCAGCGTAGAAAGGGCCACAGATACGCAGTATTTT. This encodes CASSVERATDTQYF.

This chain uses TRBV6-5 with TRBJ2-5, with 8 bases matching TRBD2. Germline-derived CDR1 and CDR2 are MNHEY and SVGAGI. Trimming removed 6 bases from V and 2 bases from J; junction bases left unmatched: 2. This CDR3 contains 13 residues. The CDR3 here is CASRRGVQETQYF. DNA for the CDR3: TGTGCCAGCAGGCGGGGGGTTCAAGAGACCCAGTACTTC.

This chain uses TRBV27 with TRBJ1-1; 7 nucleotides match TRBD1. With 5 bases clipped from V and 0 bases from J, the junction kept 6 bases outside the gene matches. The CDR3 contains 15 residues. Germline lookup yields CDR1 MNHEY and CDR2 SMNVEV (reference sequence). This chain's CDR3 is CASSVSGTVNTEAFF. CDR3 coding DNA: TGTGCCAGCAGTGTCTCCGGGACAGTGAACACTGAAGCTTTCTTT.

The J gene is TRBJ2-5, the V gene TRBV25-1; 7 positions match TRBD1. Per germline, CDR1 MGHDK and CDR2 SYGVNS. There are 15 residues in the CDR3. With 7 bases clipped from V and 1 base from J, the junction kept 9 bases outside the gene matches. CDR3 nucleotide sequence: TGTGCCAGCACCACAGCCCGGGACAGCCAAGAGACCCAGTACTTC. Its translation: CASTTARDSQETQYF.

The chain is built from TRBV9 and TRBJ2-1; TRBD2 is a possible D gene (6 bases). The CDR3 is 15 amino acids. Trimming removed 6 bases from V and 3 bases from J, with 16 bases in between. Germline V gene data show CDR1 as SGDLS and CDR2 as YYNGEE. The CDR3 protein is CASNMPRGGYNEQFF. The CDR3 DNA reads as TGTGCCAGCAACATGCCGCGGGGAGGCTACAATGAGCAGTTCTTC. Combining the CDR3 with reference TRBV9 and TRBJ2-1 gives the whole variable domain DSGVTQTPKHLITATGQRVTLRCSPRSGDLSVYWYQQSLDQGLQFLIQYYNGEERAKGNILERFSAQQFPDLHSELNLSSLELGDSALYFCASNMPRGGYNEQFFGPGTRLTVL.

The rearrangement joins TRBV7-3 to TRBJ2-1; no clear D gene. Germline V gene sequence: CDR1 SGHTA, CDR2 FQGTGA. The ends were cut back, 3 bases at V and 0 bases at J, with 6 bases in the middle. The CDR3 covers 14 residues. The DNA of the CDR3 is TGTGCCAGCAGCTTGGACGCCTCCTACAATGAGCAGTTCTTC. It encodes CASSLDASYNEQFF.

The rearrangement joins TRBV7-9 to TRBJ1-2, with D possibly TRBD1 on 5 matching bases. The CDR3 has 15 residues. With 5 bases removed from V and 4 bases from J, the gap between germline ends came to 17 bases. CDR1 is SEHNR and CDR2 is FQNEAQ in the germline V gene (reference sequence). Here the CDR3 DNA reads TGTGCCAGCAGCCCAGAACAGGTTACCTCCTATGGCTACACCTTC. Protein sequence: CASSPEQVTSYGYTF.

The table lists this clone with a few counts. The rearrangement uses TRBV6-6 and TRBJ1-6, with D possibly matching TRBD1 (6 bases). The CDR3 is made up of 16 amino acids. The V gene lost 2 bases and the J gene lost 5 bases, with 13 bases spanning the gap. Germline V gene data show CDR1 as MNHNY and CDR2 as SVGAGI (reference sequence). In DNA, the CDR3 is TGTGCCAGCAGTTACAATGGGGGCCCTGATAATTCACCCCTCCACTTT. The encoded protein is CASSYNGGPDNSPLHF.

The chain combines TRBV19 with TRBJ2-2, with 12 positions matching TRBD2. Looked up from germline, CDR1 is LNHDA and CDR2 is SQIVND (reference sequence). The CDR3 has 16 residues. V shed 5 bases, J shed 1 base, and the junction held 2 bases outside the gene matches. CDR3: CASSPLAGGNTGELFF. The CDR3 nucleotides are TGTGCCAGTAGTCCACTAGCGGGAGGGAACACCGGGGAGCTGTTTTTT. Full variable domain (outside the CDR3, taken from reference TRBV19 and TRBJ2-2): DGGITQSPKYLFRKEGQNVTLSCEQNLNHDAMYWYRQDPGQGLRLIYYSQIVNDFQKGDIAEGYSVSREKKESFPLTVTSAQKNPTAFYLCASSPLAGGNTGELFFGEGSRLTVL.

This clone appeared a few times. The chain has TRBV4-1 and TRBJ2-1, with 9 bases identical to TRBD2. Unmatched junction bases numbered 4, after V lost 4 bases and J lost 0 bases. This CDR3 is built from 16 residues. The germline CDR1 and CDR2 sequences are MGHRA and YSYEKL. The DNA of the CDR3 is TGCGCCAGCAGCCGACTAGCGGACAGCTCCTACAATGAGCAGTTCTTC. It codes for CASSRLADSSYNEQFF.

The J gene is TRBJ2-3, the V gene TRBV13; 9 nucleotides match TRBD2. Trimming took 4 bases from V and 5 from J; bases not matched to a gene: 7. This CDR3 has 15 residues. Germline-derived CDR1 and CDR2 are PRHDT and FYEKMQ (reference sequence). The CDR3 loop reads CASSSRLADRDTQYF. The CDR3 coding sequence is TGTGCCAGCAGCTCGAGACTAGCGGATAGAGATACGCAGTATTTT.

V usage is TRBV6-5 and J usage is TRBJ2-3; possible D gene TRBD1, 5 bases. Germline-derived CDR1 and CDR2 are MNHEY and SVGAGI. The ends were cut back, 0 bases at V and 3 bases at J, with 7 bases in the middle. This CDR3 comprises 14 residues. CDR3 protein: CASSYSQGTDTQYF. DNA for the CDR3: TGTGCCAGCAGTTACTCCCAGGGAACAGATACGCAGTATTTT.

This rearrangement joins TRBV15 to TRBJ2-5, with D unclear. Deletions cut 2 bases from V and 5 bases from J, with 6 bases between. Germline V lookup: CDR1 LNHNV, CDR2 YYDKDF (reference sequence). The CDR3 covers 12 residues. The CDR3 coding sequence is TGTGCCACCAGCAGAATCTCGGAGACCCAGTACTTC. It is translated as CATSRISETQYF.

The chain links TRBV5-1 to TRBJ2-3; tentatively, D is TRBD1 (5 bases). Germline CDR1 reads SGHRS; CDR2 reads YFSETQ. This CDR3 has 15 residues. The germline V and J ends were trimmed by 0 bases and 2 bases, with 10 bases remaining between them. DNA of the CDR3: TGCGCCAGCAGCTTGGGGGGCTTCCCCACAGATACGCAGTATTTT. This gives the protein CASSLGGFPTDTQYF.

The chain carries TRBV2 and TRBJ2-7; 7 bases agree with TRBD1. This CDR3 is built from 13 residues. V lost 6 bases and J lost 7; bases outside the gene matches: 9. The V gene's germline CDR1 is SNHLY and CDR2 FYNNEI. The DNA of the CDR3 is TGTGCCAGCAGGCAGACAGGGATGGGGGAGCAGTACTTC. Its translation: CASRQTGMGEQYF. Full variable domain (outside the CDR3, taken from reference TRBV2 and TRBJ2-7): EPEVTQTPSHQVTQMGQEVILRCVPISNHLYFYWYRQILGQKVEFLVSFYNNEISEKSEIFDDQFSVERPDGSNFTLKIRSTKLEDSAMYFCASRQTGMGEQYFGPGTRLTVT.

This chain links TRBV18 with TRBJ2-1; D unclear. The CDR3 length is 12 residues. The V end lost 3 bases, the J end lost 8 bases, and 8 bases lay between the germline ends. Per the germline V gene, CDR1 is KGHSH and CDR2 is LQKENI. CDR3 in amino acids: CASSPFDDEQFF. In DNA, the CDR3 is TGTGCCAGCTCACCGTTCGACGATGAGCAGTTCTTC.

The chain links TRBV5-5 to TRBJ2-2; 8 bases match TRBD1. This CDR3 is 14 amino acids long. Germline CDR1 is SGHKS and CDR2 is YYEKEE (reference sequence). V shed 1 base and J 4 bases; nucleotides not matched to a gene: 0. CDR3 in amino acids: CASSLTGGTGELFF. The CDR3 DNA follows: TGTGCCAGCAGCTTGACAGGGGGCACCGGGGAGCTGTTTTTT.

Here the CDR3 reads CASSLFRREGETQYF. CDR3 bases: TGTGCCAGCAGCTTGTTCCGGAGAGAAGGGGAGACCCAGTACTTC. The chain combines TRBV4-2 with TRBJ2-5; no clear D gene. CDR1 and CDR2 (germline): LGHNA, YNFKEQ. The V gene lost 5 bases and the J gene lost 5 bases, with 18 bases spanning the gap. The CDR3 runs to 15 residues.